This is a list of T cell receptor beta chains from one sample in a study of cytomegalovirus exposure and HLA in healthy donors. Assay used: immunoSEQ multiplex PCR; TCRdb lists only in-frame clones, some missing. This sample has 100,000 to 150,000 clones, with 7% to 9.5% found just once. Source material: PBMCs. All receptors come from a woman aged 40 to 50 in good health and CMV-seropositive. CDR3s include the opening cysteine and the closing phenylalanine or tryptophan. D genes are given only for firm matches. Expanded clones are given a class, and other clones once, few, many or no size at all.

>TRBJ2-7|NA|TRBV6-1|NA
CASNLWLGAYEQYF
TGTGCCAGCAATCTATGGCTAGGGGCCTACGAGCAGTACTTC
>TRBJ2-7|TRBD2|TRBV6-1|many
CASSALAGGSYEQYF
TGTGCCAGCAGCGCTCTAGCGGGGGGCTCCTACGAGCAGTACTTC
>TRBJ1-1|TRBD1|TRBV9|few
CASSVWTGAPEAFF
TGTGCCAGCAGCGTATGGACAGGGGCCCCTGAAGCTTTCTTT
>TRBJ1-2|NA|TRBV18|few
CASSRRQRGDYGYTF
TGTGCCAGCTCCCGGCGGCAAAGGGGTGACTATGGCTACACCTTC
>TRBJ2-2|TRBD2|TRBV2|many
CASSLGLVNTGELFF
TGTGCCAGCAGCCTGGGACTAGTGAACACCGGGGAGCTGTTTTTT
>TRBJ1-5|NA|TRBV15|NA
CASGRDAVSNQPQHF
TGTGCCTCCGGGAGGGACGCCGTTAGCAATCAGCCCCAGCATTTT
>TRBJ2-7|TRBD1|TRBV6-5|few
CASSYPGTGAYEQYF
TGTGCCAGCAGTTACCCCGGGACAGGGGCCTACGAGCAGTACTTC
>TRBJ1-6|NA|TRBV19|NA
CASSIKGLGASPLHF
TGTGCCAGTAGTATAAAAGGGCTGGGGGCTTCACCCCTCCACTTT
>TRBJ2-7|TRBD2|TRBV7-9|NA
CASSPTPGLAGSFYEQYF
TGTGCCAGCAGCCCCACTCCGGGACTAGCGGGGAGTTTCTACGAGCAGTACTTC
>TRBJ2-2|TRBD1|TRBV6-4|NA
CASSSGTGDTGELFF
TGTGCCAGCAGTTCCGGGACAGGGGACACCGGGGAGCTGTTTTTT
>TRBJ2-7|NA|TRBV28|NA
CASSLGRTYEQYF
TGTGCCAGCAGTTTGGGCAGGACCTACGAGCAGTACTTC
>TRBJ1-1|NA|TRBV5-1|NA
CASSLVGRGTEAFF
TGCGCCAGCAGCTTGGTAGGCAGGGGTACTGAAGCTTTCTTT
>TRBJ1-2|TRBD1|TRBV6-1|NA
CASSDYRGGYTF
TGTGCCAGCAGTGACTACAGGGGCGGCTACACCTTC
>TRBJ2-2|NA|TRBV10-3|few
CAISETTHTGELFF
TGTGCCATCAGTGAAACTACCCACACCGGGGAGCTGTTTTTT
>TRBJ1-1|NA|TRBV2|few
CASSDSNFMNTEAFF
TGTGCCAGCAGTGACAGTAATTTCATGAACACTGAAGCTTTCTTT
>TRBJ1-6|NA|TRBV11-2|NA
CASSTSGGVGSPLHF
TGTGCCAGCAGCACTAGCGGGGGCGTCGGTTCACCCCTCCACTTT
>TRBJ2-7|TRBD2|TRBV6-1|few
CASELAGGLYEQYF
TGTGCCAGCGAGCTAGCGGGGGGACTTTACGAGCAGTACTTC
>TRBJ2-5|TRBD1|TRBV18|NA
CASSPGQGETQYF
TGTGCCAGCTCTCCCGGACAGGGTGAGACCCAGTACTTC
>TRBJ1-1|NA|TRBV5-1|NA
CASSPDTANTEAFF
TGCGCCAGCAGCCCGGACACCGCGAACACTGAAGCTTTCTTT
>TRBJ2-5|NA|TRBV9|NA
CANSVEGEETQYF
TGTGCCAACAGCGTAGAAGGAGAAGAAACCCAGTACTTC
>TRBJ1-3|NA|TRBV5-4|few
CASSLGTSGSGNTIYF
TGTGCCAGCAGCTTGGGGACTAGTGGCTCTGGAAACACCATATATTTT
>TRBJ1-4|TRBD1|TRBV18|NA
CASSSDREKFEKLFF
TGTGCCAGCTCCTCGGACAGGGAGAAATTTGAAAAACTGTTTTTT
>TRBJ1-5|NA|TRBV28|NA
CATVAVDNQPQHF
TGTGCCACCGTAGCGGTGGACAATCAGCCCCAGCATTTT
>TRBJ2-7|NA|TRBV5-1|few
CASSLGGHLTYEQYF
TGCGCCAGCAGCTTGGGGGGACACCTAACCTACGAGCAGTACTTC
>TRBJ2-7|NA|TRBV6-5|few
CASTGEGGFYEQYF
TGTGCCAGCACCGGAGAGGGGGGGTTTTACGAGCAGTACTTC
>TRBJ2-5|TRBD1|TRBV2|NA
CASTSEPGQLQETQYF
TGTGCCAGCACCTCCGAACCGGGACAGTTACAAGAGACCCAGTACTTC
>TRBJ2-1|NA|TRBV25-1|few
CASSYPGEGNEQFF
TGTGCCAGCAGTTACCCGGGAGAGGGAAATGAGCAGTTCTTC
>TRBJ2-2|NA|TRBV7-9|few
CASSDTGELFF
TGTGCCAGCTCGGACACCGGGGAGCTGTTTTTT
>TRBJ1-1|TRBD1|TRBV13|few
CASSIESRGPMNTEAFF
TGTGCCAGCAGCATAGAGTCCAGGGGGCCCATGAACACTGAAGCTTTCTTT
>TRBJ1-1|NA|TRBV6-5|few
CASSELYSVIEAFF
TGTGCCAGCAGTGAGTTATATTCCGTCATTGAAGCTTTCTTT
>TRBJ2-7|TRBD1|TRBV19|NA
CASSTFPGQGYEQYF
TGTGCCAGTAGTACCTTCCCGGGACAGGGCTACGAGCAGTACTTC
>TRBJ2-1|TRBD2|TRBV5-1|few
CASSELAGISYNEQFF
TGCGCCAGCAGCGAACTAGCGGGGATCTCCTACAATGAGCAGTTCTTC
>TRBJ2-7|TRBD1|TRBV6-6|NA
CASSDRVDVYEQYF
TGTGCCAGCAGTGACAGGGTAGATGTCTACGAGCAGTACTTC
>TRBJ2-1|TRBD1|TRBV7-9|NA
CASSGTGYDNEQFF
TGTGCCAGCAGCGGGACAGGGTATGACAATGAGCAGTTCTTC
>TRBJ2-7|NA|TRBV5-4|few
CASSFQSGTDFYEQYF
TGTGCCAGCAGCTTCCAATCCGGGACTGATTTTTACGAGCAGTACTTC
>TRBJ1-4|NA|TRBV6-5|NA
CASSYARGRTNEKLFF
TGTGCCAGCAGTTATGCCCGAGGGCGCACTAATGAAAAACTGTTTTTT
>TRBJ1-6|TRBD1|TRBV11-2|NA
CASNLVGQGFGSPLHF
TGTGCCAGCAACCTCGTCGGACAGGGTTTTGGTTCACCCCTCCACTTT
>TRBJ2-7|NA|TRBV21-1|NA
CASSRYGRKDYEQYF
TGTGCCAGCAGCAGATACGGGAGGAAGGACTACGAGCAGTACTTC
>TRBJ1-1|NA|TRBV30|NA
CAWTGGGQAFF
TGTGCCTGGACCGGGGGGGGTCAAGCTTTCTTT
>TRBJ1-2|NA|TRBV6-4|NA
CASSDPSGYGYTF
TGTGCCAGCAGTGACCCCTCCGGCTATGGCTACACCTTC
>TRBJ1-4|NA|TRBV25-1|NA
CASSEYGGSNEKLFF
TGTGCCAGCAGTGAATATGGGGGCTCAAATGAAAAACTGTTTTTT
>TRBJ2-7|TRBD1|TRBV15|NA
CATRKQGTSYEQYF
TGTGCCACCAGAAAACAGGGGACCTCCTACGAGCAGTACTTC
>TRBJ1-5|NA|TRBV14|NA
CASSQAGDQPQHF
TGTGCCAGCAGCCAAGCGGGAGATCAGCCCCAGCATTTT
>TRBJ2-3|TRBD1|TRBV7-8|NA
CASSFPTGFSDTQYF
TGTGCCAGCAGCTTCCCGACAGGGTTCTCAGATACGCAGTATTTT
>TRBJ1-1|NA|TRBV18|few
CASSPGGGGTEAFF
TGTGCCAGCTCACCAGGGGGTGGAGGGACTGAAGCTTTCTTT
>TRBJ2-5|TRBD2|TRBV9|NA
CASSAPGGGLKETQYF
TGTGCCAGCAGCGCCCCCGGGGGAGGGCTGAAAGAGACCCAGTACTTC
>TRBJ2-3|TRBD2|TRBV4-1|few
CASSQVAGGTDTQYF
TGCGCCAGCAGCCAAGTTGCGGGGGGTACAGATACGCAGTATTTT
>TRBJ2-6|NA|TRBV28|NA
CASSPSQISGANVLTF
TGTGCCAGCAGTCCCTCCCAGATCTCTGGGGCCAACGTCCTGACTTTC
>TRBJ1-2|NA|TRBV10-2|few
CASLDIPSYTF
TGCGCCAGCCTTGACATCCCTAGCTACACCTTC
>TRBJ1-1|NA|TRBV15|NA
CATSSRRAGTEAFF
TGTGCCACCAGCAGCCGCCGCGCGGGGACTGAAGCTTTCTTT
>TRBJ2-2|TRBD2|TRBV5-1|NA
CASSWGGEATNTGELFF
TGCGCCAGCAGCTGGGGGGGAGAGGCCACGAACACCGGGGAGCTGTTTTTT
>TRBJ2-7|TRBD2|TRBV5-1|NA
CASSPRGGPAYEQYF
TGCGCCAGCAGCCCACGGGGGGGGCCGGCCTACGAGCAGTACTTC
>TRBJ1-2|TRBD1|TRBV28|few
CASSTGQGVGYTF
TGTGCCAGCAGTACCGGACAGGGGGTGGGCTACACCTTC
>TRBJ2-7|TRBD1|TRBV27|few
CASSSGQGATYEQYF
TGTGCCAGCAGTTCCGGACAGGGGGCTACTTACGAGCAGTACTTC
>TRBJ1-5|TRBD1|TRBV28|NA
CASSLWDRGRPQPQHF
TGTGCCAGCAGTTTATGGGACAGGGGGCGGCCCCAGCCCCAGCATTTT
>TRBJ1-1|NA|TRBV9|few
CASSFRGENTEAFF
TGTGCCAGCAGCTTTAGAGGAGAGAACACTGAAGCTTTCTTT
>TRBJ1-2|TRBD1|TRBV7-9|NA
CASSTHRGGYTF
TGTGCCAGCAGCACACACAGGGGCGGCTACACCTTC